A single sample is the source of the 31 T cell receptor beta chains below, sequenced in a study of neurological immune-mediated disorders. TCRdb passed the 5' RACE reads through MiXCR, listing each CDR3 protein once. Among around 66,000 distinct CDR3 sequences, around 5.2% were seen once, and the ten largest hold 2.8%. What was sequenced was PBMCs. Receptors originate from a woman aged 25 to 39 with multiple sclerosis.

This clonotype was recorded at least ten times. J is TRBJ1-1 and V is TRBV12-3 or TRBV12-4; D remains unclear. The CDR3 loop spans 15 amino acids. The V and J ends lost 5 bases and 0 bases respectively, with 13 bases between them. The CDR3 nucleotides read TGTGCCAGCAGTCGATCAGTACAATTGAACACTGAAGCTTTCTTT. It codes for CASSRSVQLNTEAFF.

This clonotype was counted ten times or more. The V call is TRBV15, the J call TRBJ1-5; D is ambiguous. The ends were cut back, 3 bases at V and 2 bases at J, with 17 bases in the middle. Germline CDR1 reads LNHNV; CDR2 reads YYDKDF (reference sequence). The CDR3 is made up of 17 amino acids. CDR3 sequence (DNA): TGTGCCACCAGCAGTTCAATTCTTAGGGATGGCAATCAGCCCCAGCATTTT. This gives the protein CATSSSILRDGNQPQHF.

This clonotype was counted ten times or more. This chain joins TRBV20-1 and TRBJ2-7, with a possible D match to TRBD2 (7 bases). Germline values: CDR1 DFQATT, CDR2 SNEGSKA (reference sequence). The length of the CDR3 is 15 residues. V lost 0 bases and J 2 bases, leaving 14 bases between the germline ends. CDR3 coding DNA: TGCAGTGCTAGAGATGGGAGGGGGGGTACCTACGAGCAGTACTTC. As protein: CSARDGRGGTYEQYF.

In its sample, this clonotype was seen a few times. The chain uses TRBV20-1 and TRBJ2-3; D may match TRBD1 or TRBD2 (6 bases each). In germline, CDR1 is DFQATT, CDR2 SNEGSKA (reference sequence). CDR3 length equals 15 residues. V was shortened by 6 bases and J by 0 bases, with 16 bases between the two germline ends. CDR3 loop: CSAPSRGGSTDTQYF. DNA of the CDR3: TGCAGTGCCCCGAGCAGGGGAGGAAGCACAGATACGCAGTATTTT.

At least ten counts were recorded for this clonotype. The chain carries TRBV4-1 and TRBJ2-7; D gene uncertain. The CDR3 totals 13 residues. V was cut by 1 base and J by 4 bases, with 8 bases left in between. Germline loops: CDR1 MGHRA, CDR2 YSYEKL. The CDR3 DNA follows: TGCGCCAGCAGCCAAGGACGGCTGTACGAGCAGTACTTC. It encodes CASSQGRLYEQYF.

At least ten counts were recorded for this clonotype. The chain links TRBV10-3 to TRBJ2-3, with TRBD1 as a possible D gene (6 bases). CDR3 size: 15 residues. CDR1 ENHRY and CDR2 SYGVKD come from the germline V gene. Between the trimmed V and J ends, which lost 6 bases and 0 bases, there was a span of 13 bases. The CDR3 coding sequence is TGTGCCATCAGCGAAGGACAGTCCAGCACAGATACGCAGTATTTT. Protein product: CAISEGQSSTDTQYF.

This clonotype has ten or more counts. V and J are TRBV5-1 and TRBJ1-1; no clear D gene. Germline CDR1 is SGHRS and CDR2 is YFSETQ. Trimming removed 8 bases from V and 1 base from J, with 15 bases in between. The CDR3 sequence is 14 residues long. CDR3 nucleotides: TGCGCCAGTAACCTAGGGCAGCAGAACACTGAAGCTTTCTTT. Its protein is CASNLGQQNTEAFF.

This clonotype was picked up a small number of times. At one end, the junction sequence differs from germline, possibly due to a read error. This chain connects TRBV7-8 to TRBJ1-3; possibly TRBD1 for D (5 bases). The CDR3 covers 21 residues. The V gene's germline CDR1 is SGHVS and CDR2 FQNEAQ. In DNA, the CDR3 is TGTGCCAGCAGCGCCAGCCGGGTCCCTAAAGGGACCTTTTCCCCTGGAAAAACCATATATTTT. It specifies CASSASRVPKGTFSPGKTIYF. Complete variable domain (other parts from reference TRBV7-8 and TRBJ1-3): GAGVSQSPRYKVAKRGQDVALRCDPISGHVSLFWYQQALGQGPEFLTYFQNEAQLDKSGLPSDRFFAERPEGSVSTLKIQRTQQEDSAVYLCASSASRVPKGTFSPGKTIYFGEGSWLTVV.

With regard to this clonotype: One base away lies a much larger clone, so this may be a sequencing read error. The V call is TRBV27, the J call TRBJ1-3, with TRBD1 as a possible D gene (6 bases). The CDR3 loop spans 15 amino acids. Germline-derived CDR1 and CDR2 are MNHEY and SMNVEV (reference sequence). The CDR3 nucleotides read TGTGCCAGCAGTTTTAGGGGGACTGTTGGAAAAACCATATATTTT. This translates into CASSFRGTVGKTIYF.

This clonotype was seen at least ten times. This chain uses TRBV5-5 with TRBJ1-2; 10 bases agree with TRBD1. Trimming cost V 3 bases and J 4 bases; bases outside gene matches: 6. Germline V gene lookup returns CDR1 SGHKS and CDR2 YYEKEE (reference sequence). The CDR3 is 15 residues long. The chain's CDR3 is CASSWGQGQIYGYTF. CDR3 coding DNA: TGTGCCAGCAGCTGGGGACAGGGGCAGATCTATGGCTACACCTTC.

This clonotype has a count of ten or more. V is TRBV20-1 and J is TRBJ1-2; 8 bases agree with TRBD1. CDR1 and CDR2 (germline): DFQATT, SNEGSKA (reference sequence). The CDR3 loop spans 15 amino acids. The CDR3, as DNA: TGCAGCGTTGCGCCACGACAGGGGATTAACTATGGCTACACCTTC. This codes for CSVAPRQGINYGYTF.

This clonotype came up many times. The chain carries TRBV5-1 and TRBJ2-3; 7 bases align to TRBD1. Unmatched junction bases numbered 13, after V lost 2 bases and J lost 4 bases. Germline CDR1 is SGHRS and CDR2 is YFSETQ. The CDR3 is 17 residues long. The CDR3 loop reads CASSFQTGPPLSDTQYF. Written as DNA, the CDR3 is TGCGCCAGCAGCTTCCAGACAGGGCCTCCGCTGTCAGATACGCAGTATTTT. Full variable domain (outside the CDR3, taken from reference TRBV5-1 and TRBJ2-3): KAGVTQTPRYLIKTRGQQVTLSCSPISGHRSVSWYQQTPGQGLQFLFEYFSETQRNKGNFPGRFSGRQFSNSRSEMNVSTLELGDSALYLCASSFQTGPPLSDTQYFGPGTRLTVL.

This clonotype was detected many times. V is TRBV5-8 and J is TRBJ1-5, with D maybe TRBD1 (5 bases). This CDR3 contains 14 residues. The ends were cut back, 4 bases at V and 6 bases at J, with 14 bases in the middle. Germline CDR1 reads SGHTS; CDR2 reads YDEGEE. The CDR3 spells CASSLHAGAQPQHF. The CDR3 nucleotides read TGTGCCAGCAGCCTGCATGCTGGGGCTCAGCCCCAGCATTTT.

This clonotype has at least ten counts. This chain uses TRBV20-1 with TRBJ2-3; a possible D gene is TRBD2 (6 bases). The ends were cut back, 6 bases at V and 2 bases at J, with 12 bases in the middle. CDR3 length: 13 amino acids. The germline V gene encodes CDR1 DFQATT and CDR2 SNEGSKA (reference sequence). The CDR3 DNA sequence: TGCAGTGCAAGGGACTCCCCCACAGATACGCAGTATTTT. This translates into CSARDSPTDTQYF.

This clonotype has a count of ten or more. A much bigger clone sits one base away, suggesting this may be a read error. The chain carries TRBV9 and TRBJ2-7; unclear D gene. This CDR3 contains 14 residues. V was shortened by 6 bases and J by 7 bases, with 20 bases between the two germline ends. Germline V lookup: CDR1 SGDLS, CDR2 YYNGEE. CDR3 residues: CASTWATGQYEQYF. The CDR3 DNA reads as TGTGCCAGCACATGGGCGACGGGCCAATATGAGCAGTACTTC.

This clonotype was picked up many times. The chain employs TRBV3-1 and TRBJ2-1; D not certain. Trimming pared 4 bases from V and 4 bases from J, leaving 14 bases between. The V gene's germline CDR1 is LGHDT and CDR2 YNNKEL (reference sequence). The CDR3 extends over 15 amino acids. CDR3 residues: CASSRPGGRYNEQFF. CDR3 nucleotides: TGTGCCAGCAGCCGACCGGGTGGAAGGTACAATGAGCAGTTCTTC.

On this clonotype itself: The junction differs from germline at one of its ends, possibly a read error. This chain joins TRBV6-5 and TRBJ2-5; 12 nucleotides line up with TRBD2. CDR1 is MNHEY, CDR2 SVGAGI, per germline. There are 16 residues in the CDR3. CDR3 loop: CSSSYAGLAGQETQYF. The DNA for the CDR3 is TGTTCCAGCAGTTACGCTGGACTAGCGGGGCAAGAGACCCAGTACTTC.

In its sample, this clonotype was seen many times. The V call is TRBV9, the J call TRBJ2-3; no firm D call. V gave up 0 bases and J gave up 2 bases, with 7 bases separating them. This CDR3 spans 14 amino acids. Germline V gives CDR1 SGDLS, CDR2 YYNGEE. CDR3 in amino acids: CASSVVRSTDTQYF. In nucleotides, the CDR3 is TGTGCCAGCAGCGTAGTAAGGTCCACAGATACGCAGTATTTT.

This clonotype has at least ten counts. V and J are TRBV7-9 and TRBJ2-7; maybe TRBD1 (6 bases). The CDR3 spans 14 residues. Germline lookup yields CDR1 SEHNR and CDR2 FQNEAQ (reference sequence). Trimming took off 5 bases at V and 4 bases at J, with 15 bases between the two ends. CDR3 sequence reads: CASSPSGVRYEQYF. The CDR3 DNA follows: TGTGCCAGCAGCCCCTCAGGGGTGCGTTACGAGCAGTACTTC. The whole variable domain, filled in from reference TRBV7-9 and TRBJ2-7, reads DTGVSQNPRHKITKRGQNVTFRCDPISEHNRLYWYRQTLGQGPEFLTYFQNEAQLEKSRLLSDRFSAERPKGSFSTLEIQRTEQGDSAMYLCASSPSGVRYEQYFGPGTRLTVT.

This clonotype turned up a few times. The V and J genes are TRBV7-2 and TRBJ1-6, with D maybe TRBD1 (5 bases). This CDR3 spans 18 amino acids. The V and J ends lost 1 base and 4 bases respectively, with 17 bases between them. Germline V gene lookup returns CDR1 SGHTA and CDR2 FQGNSA. Here the CDR3 DNA reads TGTGCCAGCAGCTTAGATCTCCCGGGGCGGGGATATAATTCACCCCTCCACTTT. Protein sequence: CASSLDLPGRGYNSPLHF.

In regard to this clonotype: A much more abundant neighbour one base away suggests this may be a read error. The CDR3 DNA reads as TGTGCCAGCAGTACCTATTTGAGGAAGGATAATTATGGCTACACCTTC. Translated: CASSTYLRKDNYGYTF. This rearrangement joins TRBV2 to TRBJ1-2; D call uncertain. V was pared by 5 bases and J by 5 bases, with 21 bases between. This CDR3 comprises 16 residues. From germline, CDR1 is SNHLY and CDR2 FYNNEI.

This clonotype was found many times. The chain is built from TRBV12-3 or TRBV12-4 and TRBJ1-2; D uncertain. V lost 6 bases and J lost 8, with 13 bases in between. CDR3 length equals 12 residues. The CDR3 sequence is CASSPSTSGYTF. The CDR3 DNA reads as TGTGCCAGCAGCCCATCCACTAGCGGCTACACCTTC.

The table lists this clonotype with a few counts. This rearrangement joins TRBV7-2 to TRBJ2-1; TRBD2 matches 8 bases. The CDR3 length is 14 residues. V lost 5 bases, J lost 3 bases, and 3 bases stayed unmatched. From germline, CDR1 is SGHTA and CDR2 FQGNSA. Here the CDR3 DNA reads TGTGCCAGCAGCGGACTAGCTGACTACAATGAGCAGTTCTTC. This encodes CASSGLADYNEQFF.

This clonotype was observed many times. The chain joins TRBV12-3 or TRBV12-4 to TRBJ1-4; a possible D gene is TRBD1 (6 bases). The CDR3 runs to 15 residues. V lost 2 bases, J lost 4 bases, and 11 bases lay in between. CDR3 sequence: CASSLIQGINEKLFF. CDR3 nucleotides: TGTGCCAGCAGTTTAATCCAGGGGATTAATGAAAAACTGTTTTTT.

This clonotype showed up just a few times. The gene calls are TRBV6-5 and TRBJ1-4; tentative D call: TRBD1 (5 bases). The CDR3 is made up of 17 amino acids. Looked up from germline, CDR1 is MNHEY and CDR2 is SVGAGI. The V and J ends lost 0 bases and 0 bases respectively, with 11 bases between them. CDR3 DNA sequence: TGTGCCAGCAGTTACTCCCCGCAGGGCGCAACTAATGAAAAACTGTTTTTT. Amino acids: CASSYSPQGATNEKLFF.

This rearrangement joins TRBV5-1 to TRBJ1-1, with D uncertain. The V end was cut by 0 bases, the J end by 5 bases, with 11 bases between. The V gene's germline CDR1 is SGHRS and CDR2 YFSETQ. The CDR3 contains 14 residues. The CDR3: CASSLVPGGTEAFF. For the CDR3, the DNA is TGCGCCAGCAGCTTGGTTCCGGGCGGGACTGAAGCTTTCTTT.

This clonotype showed up many times. This sequence joins TRBV3-1 and TRBJ1-1; 7 nucleotides match TRBD1. With 6 bases clipped from V and 2 bases from J, the junction kept 6 bases outside the gene matches. Germline V CDR1 and CDR2: LGHDT, YNNKEL (reference sequence). This CDR3 has 14 residues. The CDR3 bases are TGTGCCAGCAGTCCAAGGACAGGTAACACTGAAGCTTTCTTT. This codes for CASSPRTGNTEAFF. Full variable domain (outside the CDR3, taken from reference TRBV3-1 and TRBJ1-1): DTAVSQTPKYLVTQMGNDKSIKCEQNLGHDTMYWYKQDSKKFLKIMFSYNNKELIINETVPNRFSPKSPDKAHLNLHINSLELGDSAVYFCASSPRTGNTEAFFGQGTRLTVV.

This clonotype was recorded at least ten times. The chain combines TRBV12-3 or TRBV12-4 with TRBJ1-1; a possible D gene is TRBD1 (5 bases). This CDR3 is built from 15 residues. Trimming cost V 5 bases and J 6 bases, with 19 bases left between them. Written as DNA, the CDR3 is TGTGCCAGCAGTGAAAGGGACTCTCGGGTGGCTGAAGCTTTCTTT. Translation: CASSERDSRVAEAFF.

This clonotype was seen ten or more times. A read error may be the cause here, since a much bigger clone is one base away. The rearrangement uses TRBV29-1 and TRBJ2-5; D is ambiguous. Germline V lookup: CDR1 SQVTM, CDR2 ANQGSEA. The V end lost 2 bases, the J end lost 3 bases, and 7 bases lay between the germline ends. The CDR3 spans 12 residues. As DNA, the CDR3 is TGCAGCGTTGAAAAAAATGAAGAGACCCAGTACTTC. Translated: CSVEKNEETQYF.

Of note for this clonotype: Its ends do not fully match the called genes, so a read error is possible. This chain uses TRBV20-1 with TRBJ2-7; no definite D call. This CDR3 is built from 13 residues. The germline CDR1 and CDR2 sequences are DFQATT and SNEGSKA (reference sequence). CDR3 amino acids: CSARDGVKGVANF. The DNA for the CDR3 is TGCAGTGCTAGAGATGGGGTCAAGGGCGTGGCGAACTTC.

This clonotype appeared a few times. A read error may explain this, as a much larger clone is one base away. The V call is TRBV10-2, the J call TRBJ1-1, with 7 bases fitting TRBD1. Losses at the gene ends were 0 bases for V and 5 bases for J; bases not matched to a gene: 3. The germline V gene encodes CDR1 WSHSY and CDR2 SAAADI. This CDR3 spans 14 amino acids. CDR3 in amino acids: CASSESTGLTEAFF. DNA of the CDR3: TGCGCCAGCAGTGAGTCGACAGGGTTGACTGAAGCTTTCTTT.